The 11 T cell receptor beta chains listed next were all sequenced from one sample in a study of T cells expressing NK-cell markers. TCRdb derives one entry per CDR3 protein from the 5' RACE reads, leaving out DNA. The sample yields roughly 180,000 distinct CDR3 sequences, of which the top ten take up approximately 18%. The source material was blood T cells: a sorted CD56 or NKG2C T cell subset, CD4+ or CD8+ T cells, or bulk PBMC T cells (not recorded which). Every receptor here comes from a woman between 18 and 75 years old in good health.

The CDR3 is CASSLRTGGADTQYF. The genes are TRBV7-6 and TRBJ2-3; TCRdb returns TRBD1, unconfirmable since there is no DNA. The length of the CDR3 is 15 residues. Germline loops: CDR1 SGHVS, CDR2 FNYEAQ.

The J gene is TRBJ2-1, the V gene TRBV30; TCRdb proposes TRBD2, but this gene call is untestable without DNA. Germline-derived CDR1 and CDR2 are GTSNPN and SVGIG (reference sequence). The CDR3 covers 12 residues. The CDR3 loop reads CACSRSGLEQFF.

The chain has TRBV30 and TRBJ1-5. CDR3 size: 13 residues. In germline, CDR1 is GTSNPN, CDR2 SVGIG (reference sequence). This CDR3 is CAWSILSNQPQHF.

CDR3 amino acids: CASSPLGLVAGQETQYF. This chain links TRBV18 with TRBJ2-5; lacking DNA, the TRBD2 call made by TCRdb goes unchecked. The CDR3 runs 17 residues. Germline-derived CDR1 and CDR2 are KGHSH and LQKENI. Supplemented by reference TRBV18 and TRBJ2-5, the full variable domain reads NAGVMQNPRHLVRRRGQEARLRCSPMKGHSHVYWYRQLPEEGLKFMVYLQKENIIDESGMPKERFSAEFPKEGPSILRIQQVVRGDSAAYFCASSPLGLVAGQETQYFGPGTRLLVL.

The rearrangement joins TRBV6-6 to TRBJ2-7; TCRdb reports TRBD2, a call that lacks DNA to check it against. Germline-derived CDR1 and CDR2 are MNHNY and SVGAGI (reference sequence). CDR3 length: 12 amino acids. The CDR3 loop reads CASGFGPYEQYF.

The V call is TRBV4-1, the J call TRBJ2-1; the TCRdb call, TRBD2, lacks DNA for checking. The CDR3 loop spans 15 amino acids. Per germline, CDR1 MGHRA and CDR2 YSYEKL. CDR3 residues: CASRLGTSGRNEQFF.

The genes are TRBV6-1 and TRBJ2-1. The CDR3 extends over 15 amino acids. CDR1 and CDR2 (germline): MNHNS, SASEGT. The CDR3 here is CASRRDRNSYNEQFF.

The V gene is TRBV28, the J gene TRBJ2-5; the TRBD1 assignment by TCRdb is unverifiable without DNA. The CDR3 covers 15 residues. The germline gives CDR1 MDHEN, CDR2 SYDVKM. The CDR3 here is CASSTALGTQETQYF.

The gene calls are TRBV5-1 and TRBJ2-3; TCRdb's D call of TRBD1 is untestable without DNA. Germline CDR1 and CDR2: SGHRS and YFSETQ. The length of the CDR3 is 14 residues. CDR3 protein: CASSLATATDTQYF.

This chain links TRBV20-1 with TRBJ2-1; the D call of TRBD2 rests on TCRdb alone, since no DNA is present to check it. This CDR3 is built from 18 residues. CDR1 and CDR2 from the germline V gene are DFQATT and SNEGSKA (reference sequence). CDR3: CSARAPGASGQKPAAQFF.

The chain joins TRBV20-1 to TRBJ2-7. Germline values: CDR1 DFQATT, CDR2 SNEGSKA (reference sequence). CDR3 length: 15 amino acids. The CDR3 loop is CSARDSRQGLYEQYF.